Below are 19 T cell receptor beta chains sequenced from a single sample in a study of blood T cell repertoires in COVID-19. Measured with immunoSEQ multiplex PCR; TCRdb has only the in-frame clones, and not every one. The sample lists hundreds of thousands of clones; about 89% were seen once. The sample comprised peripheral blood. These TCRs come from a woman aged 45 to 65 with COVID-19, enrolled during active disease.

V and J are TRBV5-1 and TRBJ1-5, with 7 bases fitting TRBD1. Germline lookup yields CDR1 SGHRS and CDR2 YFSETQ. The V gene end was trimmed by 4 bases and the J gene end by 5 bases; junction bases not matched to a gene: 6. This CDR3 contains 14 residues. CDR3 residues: CASSEQGSDQPQHF. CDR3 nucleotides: TGCGCCAGCAGCGAACAGGGGTCGGATCAGCCCCAGCATTTT.

In DNA, the CDR3 is TGTGCCAACAGGGGACAGGGTACTAACTATGGCTACACCTTC. Amino acid sequence: CANRGQGTNYGYTF. The chain couples TRBV21-1 to TRBJ1-2; TRBD1, as called in the table, went unchecked against the DNA. TRBV21-1 is termed a pseudogene. The CDR3 spans 14 residues.

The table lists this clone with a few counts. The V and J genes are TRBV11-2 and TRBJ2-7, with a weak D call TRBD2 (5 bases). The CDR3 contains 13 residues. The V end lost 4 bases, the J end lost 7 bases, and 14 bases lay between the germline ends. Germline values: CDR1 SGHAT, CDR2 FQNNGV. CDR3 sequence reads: CASSSYITGEQYF. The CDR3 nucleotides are TGTGCCAGCAGCTCCTATATAACGGGGGAGCAGTACTTC.

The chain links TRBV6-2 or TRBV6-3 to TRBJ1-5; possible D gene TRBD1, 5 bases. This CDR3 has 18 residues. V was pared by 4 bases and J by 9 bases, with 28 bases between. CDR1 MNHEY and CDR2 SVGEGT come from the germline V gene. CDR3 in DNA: TGTGCCAGCAGTTTCAGCGGGGATGGGGCCGGGTCCCAACGGCCCCAGCATTTT. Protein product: CASSFSGDGAGSQRPQHF.

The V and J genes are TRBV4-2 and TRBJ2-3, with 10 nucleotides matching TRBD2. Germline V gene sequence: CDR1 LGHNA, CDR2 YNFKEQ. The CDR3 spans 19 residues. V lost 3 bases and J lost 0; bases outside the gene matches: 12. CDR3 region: CASSQALSTSGFSTDTQYF. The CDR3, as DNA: TGTGCCAGCAGCCAGGCTTTGTCGACTAGCGGGTTTAGCACAGATACGCAGTATTTT.

In DNA form, the CDR3 reads TGTGCCAGCAGTGAAGGGTACGGGGAGTCCTACGAGCAGTACTTC. Encoded protein: CASSEGYGESYEQYF. The V and J genes are TRBV6-1 and TRBJ2-7, with D possibly matching TRBD2 (5 bases). There are 15 residues in the CDR3. V was shortened by 1 base and J by 1 base, with 11 bases between the two germline ends. Germline loops: CDR1 MNHNS, CDR2 SASEGT.

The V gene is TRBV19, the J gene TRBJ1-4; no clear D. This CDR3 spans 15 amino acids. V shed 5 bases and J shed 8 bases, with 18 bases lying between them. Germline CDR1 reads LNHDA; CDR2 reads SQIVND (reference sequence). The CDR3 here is CASSPSIEGGEKLFF. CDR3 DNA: TGTGCCAGTAGTCCTTCTATAGAGGGAGGCGAAAAACTGTTTTTT. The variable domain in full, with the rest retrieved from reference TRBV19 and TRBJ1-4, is DGGITQSPKYLFRKEGQNVTLSCEQNLNHDAMYWYRQDPGQGLRLIYYSQIVNDFQKGDIAEGYSVSREKKESFPLTVTSAQKNPTAFYLCASSPSIEGGEKLFFGSGTQLSVL.

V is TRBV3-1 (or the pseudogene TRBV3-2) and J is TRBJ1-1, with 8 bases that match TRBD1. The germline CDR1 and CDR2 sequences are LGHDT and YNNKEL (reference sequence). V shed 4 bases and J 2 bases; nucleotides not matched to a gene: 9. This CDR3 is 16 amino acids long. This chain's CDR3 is CASSPRGGQDNTEAFF. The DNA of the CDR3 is TGTGCCAGCAGCCCAAGGGGGGGACAGGACAACACTGAAGCTTTCTTT.

CDR3 in DNA: TGTGCCAGCAGTTACGCACAGGGGCTGAGTGAAAAACTGTTTTTT. It specifies CASSYAQGLSEKLFF. This rearrangement joins TRBV6-6 to TRBJ1-4; 7 bases fit TRBD1. Germline CDR1 is MNHNY and CDR2 is SVGAGI (reference sequence). Trimming at V came to 2 bases and at J to 7 bases, leaving 7 bases not matched to a gene. The CDR3 runs to 15 residues.

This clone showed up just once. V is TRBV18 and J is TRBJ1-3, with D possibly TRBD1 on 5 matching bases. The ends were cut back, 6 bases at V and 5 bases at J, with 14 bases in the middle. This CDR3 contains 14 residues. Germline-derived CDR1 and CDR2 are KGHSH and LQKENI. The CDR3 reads CASSDTGGRNTIYF. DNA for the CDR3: TGTGCCAGCTCGGACACCGGGGGGAGAAACACCATATATTTT.

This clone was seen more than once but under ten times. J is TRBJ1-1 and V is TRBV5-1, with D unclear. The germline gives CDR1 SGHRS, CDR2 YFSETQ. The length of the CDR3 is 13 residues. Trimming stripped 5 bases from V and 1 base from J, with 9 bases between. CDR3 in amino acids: CASRASQNTEAFF. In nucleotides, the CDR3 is TGCGCCAGCAGGGCAAGTCAGAACACTGAAGCTTTCTTT.

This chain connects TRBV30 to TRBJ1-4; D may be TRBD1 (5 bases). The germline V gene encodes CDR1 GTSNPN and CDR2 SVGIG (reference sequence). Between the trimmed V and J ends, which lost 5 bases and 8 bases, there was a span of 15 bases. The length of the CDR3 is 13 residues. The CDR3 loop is CAWAWGGAEKLFF. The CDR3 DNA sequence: TGTGCCTGGGCCTGGGGGGGAGCAGAAAAACTGTTTTTT.

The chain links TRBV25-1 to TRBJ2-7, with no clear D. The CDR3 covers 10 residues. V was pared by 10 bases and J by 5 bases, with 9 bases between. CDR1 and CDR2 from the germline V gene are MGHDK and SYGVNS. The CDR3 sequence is CAILIHEQYF. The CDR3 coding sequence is TGTGCCATCCTTATCCACGAGCAGTACTTC.

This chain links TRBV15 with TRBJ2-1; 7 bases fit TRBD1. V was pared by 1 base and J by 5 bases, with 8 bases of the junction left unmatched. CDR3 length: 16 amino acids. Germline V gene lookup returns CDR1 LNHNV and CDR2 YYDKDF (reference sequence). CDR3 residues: CATSRGGQQKDNEQFF. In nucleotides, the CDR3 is TGTGCCACCAGCAGAGGGGGACAGCAGAAAGACAATGAGCAGTTCTTC.

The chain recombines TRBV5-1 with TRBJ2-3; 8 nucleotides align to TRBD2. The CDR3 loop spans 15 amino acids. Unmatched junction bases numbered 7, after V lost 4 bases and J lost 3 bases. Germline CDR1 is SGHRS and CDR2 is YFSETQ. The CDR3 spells CASSPLGGGTDTQYF. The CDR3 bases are TGCGCCAGCAGCCCCCTGGGCGGGGGGACAGATACGCAGTATTTT.

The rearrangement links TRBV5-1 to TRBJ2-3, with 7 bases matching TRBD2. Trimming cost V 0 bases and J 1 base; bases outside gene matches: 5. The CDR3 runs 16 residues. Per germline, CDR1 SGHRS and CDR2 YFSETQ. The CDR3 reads CASSLESSGGTDTQYF. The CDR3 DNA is TGCGCCAGCAGCTTGGAATCCAGCGGGGGCACAGATACGCAGTATTTT. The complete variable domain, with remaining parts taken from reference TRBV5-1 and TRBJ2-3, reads KAGVTQTPRYLIKTRGQQVTLSCSPISGHRSVSWYQQTPGQGLQFLFEYFSETQRNKGNFPGRFSGRQFSNSRSEMNVSTLELGDSALYLCASSLESSGGTDTQYFGPGTRLTVL.

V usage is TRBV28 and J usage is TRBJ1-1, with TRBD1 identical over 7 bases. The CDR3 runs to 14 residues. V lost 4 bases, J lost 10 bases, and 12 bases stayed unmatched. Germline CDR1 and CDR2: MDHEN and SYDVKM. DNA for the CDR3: TGTGCCAGCAGTTCCAACAGGGGCTGGGAAGGAGCTTTCTTT. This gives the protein CASSSNRGWEGAFF.

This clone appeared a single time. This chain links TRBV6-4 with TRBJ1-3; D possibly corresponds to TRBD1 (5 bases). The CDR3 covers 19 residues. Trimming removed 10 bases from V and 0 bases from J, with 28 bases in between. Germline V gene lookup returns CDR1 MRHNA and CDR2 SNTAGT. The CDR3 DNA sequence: TGTGCCACAACGAGCGGGACTCAATTTCCTTATTACTCTGGAAACACCATATATTTT. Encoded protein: CATTSGTQFPYYSGNTIYF.

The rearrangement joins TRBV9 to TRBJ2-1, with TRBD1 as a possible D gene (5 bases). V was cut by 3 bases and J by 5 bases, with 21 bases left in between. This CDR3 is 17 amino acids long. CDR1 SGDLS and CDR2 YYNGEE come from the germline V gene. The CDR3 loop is CASSALPGQGINNEQFF. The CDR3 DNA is TGTGCCAGCAGCGCCCTACCCGGGCAGGGAATAAACAATGAGCAGTTCTTC.